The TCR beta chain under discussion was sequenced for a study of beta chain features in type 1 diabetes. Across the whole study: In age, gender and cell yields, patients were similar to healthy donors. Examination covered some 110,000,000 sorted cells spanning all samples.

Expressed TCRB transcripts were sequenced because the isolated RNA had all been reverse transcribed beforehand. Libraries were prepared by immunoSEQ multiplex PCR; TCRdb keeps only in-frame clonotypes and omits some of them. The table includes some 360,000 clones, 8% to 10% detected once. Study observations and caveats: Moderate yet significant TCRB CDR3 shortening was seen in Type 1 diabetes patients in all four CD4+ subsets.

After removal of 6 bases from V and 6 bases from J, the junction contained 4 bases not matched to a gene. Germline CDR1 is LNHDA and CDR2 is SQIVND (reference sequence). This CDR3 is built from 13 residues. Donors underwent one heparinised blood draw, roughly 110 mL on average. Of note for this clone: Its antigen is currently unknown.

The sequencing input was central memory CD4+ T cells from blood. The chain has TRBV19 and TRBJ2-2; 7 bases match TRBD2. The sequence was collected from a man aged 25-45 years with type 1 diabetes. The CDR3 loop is CASRMTSPGELFF. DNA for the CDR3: TGTGCCAGTAGGATGACTAGCCCCGGGGAGCTGTTTTTT.